The 23 T cell receptor beta chains given below trace back to one sample, sequenced in a study of CD8+CD57+ T cells in acquired aplastic anemia. Template material for TCR beta VDJ and CDR3 profiling consisted of genomic DNA. TCRdb called the reads again in MiXCR, with one record for every CDR3 protein. The sample gives about 180,000 distinct CDR3 sequences, 48% of which show up once; 10% to 15% is in the top ten. CD8+CD57+ cell expansion had been shown by flow cytometry in patients chosen for sequencing. Sequencing was done on a sample of sorted CD4+, CD8+, or CD8+CD57+ T cells (not recorded which) from PBMCs. Receptors originate from a human donor with aplastic anemia.

This clonotype was seen a few times. The rearrangement joins TRBV11-1 to TRBJ2-1; D uncertain. Germline CDR1 is SGHAT and CDR2 is FQDESV (reference sequence). The CDR3 is 15 amino acids. V lost 3 bases and J lost 0, with 9 bases in between. CDR3 sequence reads: CASSFQASSYNEQFF. DNA of the CDR3: TGTGCCAGCAGCTTTCAGGCCAGCTCCTACAATGAGCAGTTCTTC.

At least ten counts were recorded for this clonotype. This chain uses TRBV5-1 with TRBJ2-5; a weak D match, TRBD2 (6 bases). The CDR3 length is 14 residues. Germline V gene lookup returns CDR1 SGHRS and CDR2 YFSETQ. Deletions cut 5 bases from V and 2 bases from J, with 13 bases between. CDR3 in amino acids: CASRVVSGQETQYF. CDR3 DNA: TGCGCCAGCAGAGTTGTTAGCGGACAAGAGACCCAGTACTTC.

This chain joins TRBV10-3 and TRBJ2-1; no clear D. Per germline, CDR1 ENHRY and CDR2 SYGVKD. Trimming took off 6 bases at V and 6 bases at J, with 6 bases between the two ends. The CDR3 extends over 11 amino acids. The CDR3 bases are TGTGCCATCAGGTCGAGCAATGAGCAGTTCTTC. This codes for CAIRSSNEQFF.

Details on this clonotype: Possible read error: a much larger clone is one base away. V gene TRBV5-4 combines with J gene TRBJ1-4; 8 bases align to TRBD1. Per the germline V gene, CDR1 is SGHNT and CDR2 is YYREEE (reference sequence). Trimming took 0 bases from V and 13 from J; bases not matched to a gene: 14. CDR3 size: 16 residues. CDR3: CASSLGTGTTSKRLFF. CDR3 sequence (DNA): TGTGCCAGCAGCTTGGGGACAGGGACGACATCGAAAAGACTGTTTTTT.

Ten or more counts support this clonotype. The chain links TRBV12-3 or TRBV12-4 to TRBJ1-5; D might be TRBD1 (5 bases). V was cut by 5 bases and J by 4 bases, with 9 bases left in between. This CDR3 is 13 amino acids long. The chain's CDR3 is CASSQGGNQPQHF. CDR3 DNA sequence: TGTGCCAGCAGTCAGGGAGGAAATCAGCCCCAGCATTTT.

This CDR3 reads CASSIVRGSYEQYF. For the CDR3, the DNA is TGTGCCAGTAGTATTGTCAGGGGGTCCTACGAGCAGTACTTC. V gene TRBV19 combines with J gene TRBJ2-7; TRBD1 matches at 7 bases. Trimming took 3 bases from V and 1 from J; bases not matched to a gene: 3. Germline loops: CDR1 LNHDA, CDR2 SQIVND (reference sequence). CDR3 length: 14 amino acids.

This clonotype was recorded at least ten times. The genes are TRBV7-2 and TRBJ2-3, with D possibly being TRBD1 or TRBD2 (6 bases each). Trimming cost V 4 bases and J 2 bases, with 10 bases left between them. Germline CDR1 and CDR2: SGHTA and FQGNSA. The CDR3 spans 14 residues. CDR3 DNA: TGTGCCAGCAGCTCGCGGGGACACACAGATACGCAGTATTTT. It specifies CASSSRGHTDTQYF.

The rearrangement joins TRBV7-8 to TRBJ2-5, with 10 bases matching TRBD2. J lost 5 bases, V lost 4 bases, and 7 bases had no gene match. This CDR3 is built from 15 residues. The germline CDR1 and CDR2 sequences are SGHVS and FQNEAQ. The CDR3 region is CASSSRSGLAETQYF. In nucleotides, the CDR3 is TGTGCCAGCAGCTCACGCTCGGGACTAGCGGAGACCCAGTACTTC.

In its sample, this clonotype was seen a few times. The rearrangement uses TRBV15 and TRBJ2-7, with 7 bases fitting TRBD2. The CDR3 has 15 residues. Germline assignment: CDR1 LNHNV and CDR2 YYDKDF (reference sequence). Trimming at V came to 3 bases and at J to 1 base, leaving 6 bases not matched to a gene. The CDR3 is CATSSVGGSSYEQYF. DNA for the CDR3: TGTGCCACCAGCAGTGTGGGGGGGTCTTCCTACGAGCAGTACTTC.

The chain recombines TRBV24-1 with TRBJ2-3; D call uncertain. The V end was cut by 4 bases, the J end by 1 base, with 11 bases between. Germline CDR1 KGHDR, CDR2 SFDVKD. CDR3 length: 15 amino acids. Here the CDR3 reads CATSERSAGTDTQYF. As DNA, the CDR3 is TGTGCCACCAGTGAGCGGAGCGCGGGCACAGATACGCAGTATTTT.

This clonotype came up a few times. The rearrangement links TRBV10-2 to TRBJ2-6; no reliable D call. This CDR3 is 16 amino acids long. Germline V gives CDR1 WSHSY, CDR2 SAAADI. Trimming stripped 2 bases from V and 0 bases from J, with 8 bases between. CDR3 sequence (DNA): TGCGCCAGCAGTGAGAATGCAGGCTCTGGGGCCAACGTCCTGACTTTC. Its protein is CASSENAGSGANVLTF.

This chain connects TRBV19 to TRBJ2-3; D remains ambiguous. With 7 bases removed from V and 2 bases from J, the gap between germline ends came to 16 bases. Per the germline V gene, CDR1 is LNHDA and CDR2 is SQIVND (reference sequence). CDR3 length: 15 amino acids. The CDR3 region has the DNA TGTGCCAGTAAAATCGGACCCGGTCCCACAGATACGCAGTATTTT. Amino acids: CASKIGPGPTDTQYF. The full variable domain, in which reference TRBV19 and TRBJ2-3 provide the parts outside the CDR3, is DGGITQSPKYLFRKEGQNVTLSCEQNLNHDAMYWYRQDPGQGLRLIYYSQIVNDFQKGDIAEGYSVSREKKESFPLTVTSAQKNPTAFYLCASKIGPGPTDTQYFGPGTRLTVL.

The rearrangement links TRBV10-1 to TRBJ2-5; TRBD2 is a possible D gene (5 bases). CDR1 and CDR2 from the germline V gene are WNHNN and SYGVQD (reference sequence). V was pared by 3 bases and J by 2 bases, with 7 bases between. This CDR3 has 13 residues. This CDR3 reads CASSDGGQETQYF. The CDR3 coding sequence is TGCGCCAGCAGTGATGGCGGGCAAGAGACCCAGTACTTC.

This clonotype was seen ten or more times. This chain links TRBV2 with TRBJ2-3; 11 nucleotides line up with TRBD1. The trim removed 4 bases at V and 4 bases at J, leaving 4 bases unmatched. Germline values: CDR1 SNHLY, CDR2 FYNNEI. The CDR3 is 15 amino acids. The CDR3 protein is CASSGRDRGSDTQYF. CDR3 bases: TGTGCCAGCAGTGGTCGGGACAGGGGGTCAGATACGCAGTATTTT.

This chain uses TRBV12-3 or TRBV12-4 with TRBJ2-5, with D perhaps being TRBD1 or TRBD2 (5 bases each). The CDR3 spans 14 residues. V lost 2 bases and J lost 4, with 11 bases in between. The CDR3 here is CASSLRPGRETQYF. The CDR3 region has the DNA TGTGCCAGCAGTTTAAGGCCAGGGAGAGAGACCCAGTACTTC.

In regard to this clonotype: The DNA is left out, because the CDR3 cannot be placed on it with certainty; the CDR3 is given as TCRdb lists it. The chain combines TRBV4-2 with TRBJ2-3. Looked up from germline, CDR1 is LGHNA and CDR2 is YNFKEQ. The length of the CDR3 is 15 amino acids, counting both ends. The CDR3 is CASSQVGGGTDTRYF.

The chain employs TRBV6-5 and TRBJ1-6; D ambiguous. This CDR3 is built from 15 residues. CDR1 is MNHEY and CDR2 is SVGAGI in the germline V gene. V dropped 4 bases and J dropped 8 bases, with 15 bases sitting between them. The CDR3 sequence: CASSSPGTLHSPLHF. The CDR3 coding sequence is TGTGCCAGCAGTTCGCCCGGCACCTTACATTCACCCCTCCACTTT.

This rearrangement joins TRBV19 to TRBJ2-7, with TRBD2 matching 7 bases. With V trimmed by 6 bases and J by 5 bases, 7 bases remained unmatched. Germline CDR1 LNHDA, CDR2 SQIVND (reference sequence). The CDR3 contains 13 residues. The CDR3 region has the DNA TGTGCCAGTAGCCCCGGACTAGTGAACGAGCAGTACTTC. It is translated as CASSPGLVNEQYF.

This clonotype was seen repeatedly, ten times or more. The rearrangement links TRBV29-1 to TRBJ1-2; tentatively, D is TRBD1 (5 bases). Germline V lookup: CDR1 SQVTM, CDR2 ANQGSEA. The CDR3 extends over 12 amino acids. V was clipped by 3 bases and J by 8 bases, with 13 bases between them. CDR3 in amino acids: CSVEGQGRGYTF. The CDR3 DNA reads TGCAGCGTTGAGGGGCAGGGTAGGGGCTACACCTTC.

This clonotype was observed a few times. This chain connects TRBV14 to TRBJ2-5; D unresolved. The CDR3 extends over 12 amino acids. The ends were cut back, 1 base at V and 4 bases at J, with 4 bases in the middle. The V gene's germline CDR1 is SGHDN and CDR2 FVKESK. Here the CDR3 reads CASSQAGETQYF. The CDR3 region has the DNA TGTGCCAGCAGCCAAGCGGGAGAGACCCAGTACTTC. The variable domain in full, with the rest retrieved from reference TRBV14 and TRBJ2-5, is EAGVTQFPSHSVIEKGQTVTLRCDPISGHDNLYWYRRVMGKEIKFLLHFVKESKQDESGMPNNRFLAERTGGTYSTLKVQPAELEDSGVYFCASSQAGETQYFGPGTRLLVL.

This clonotype has at least ten counts. J is TRBJ2-7 and V is TRBV5-8, with D perhaps TRBD1 (6 bases). V was clipped by 5 bases and J by 0 bases, with 15 bases between them. The CDR3 consists of 15 residues. Germline V gives CDR1 SGHTS, CDR2 YDEGEE. The CDR3 protein is CASSHRDTSSYEQYF. As DNA, the CDR3 is TGTGCCAGCAGTCACCGGGACACCAGCTCCTACGAGCAGTACTTC.

V and J are TRBV12-3 or TRBV12-4 and TRBJ2-7; TRBD1 is a possible D gene (6 bases). V was clipped by 7 bases and J by 3 bases, with 16 bases between them. The CDR3 has 14 residues. CDR3: CASTPGQGNYEQYF. The CDR3, as DNA: TGTGCCAGCACCCCGGGGCAGGGGAACTACGAGCAGTACTTC.

The rearrangement links TRBV29-1 to TRBJ1-1; TRBD1 agrees at 8 bases. Germline V gives CDR1 SQVTM, CDR2 ANQGSEA. Losses at the gene ends were 5 bases for V and 5 bases for J; bases not matched to a gene: 4. CDR3 length equals 12 residues. The CDR3 DNA reads TGCAGCGTTTCCGGGACAGGTACTGAAGCTTTCTTT. It is translated as CSVSGTGTEAFF.